This T cell receptor (beta chain) is from a study of shared clonotypes between healthy human individuals. The CDR3 length is 15 residues. CDR1 is MRHNA, CDR2 SNTAGT, per germline. V lost 2 bases and J lost 4, with 11 bases in between. Broader study findings: A handful of donors showed sharing of approximately 4.7% of naive CD4 clonotypes.

This clone was seen only once. The antigen remains unidentified. Negatively enriched CD4+ T cells were divided by CD45RA into naive and memory. A roughly 200 ng quantity of DNA, 30,000 to 35,000 T cell genomes, went into the sorted-subset replicate PCRs. The authors' processing: Quality scores were absent from the junction-only immunoSEQ sequences, so filtering differed. Produced via immunoSEQ multiplex PCR; TCRdb's table is partial and in-frame only. V, J and clone size derive from that table, while D and trimming were established from the DNA sequence. In the table there are roughly 1,600,000 clones, 98% of which are singletons.

The rearrangement links TRBV6-4 to TRBJ2-2; D is unresolved. The receptor's source is a young man in good health. Sequencing was carried out using naive CD4+ T cells sorted from blood. Subset here: CD45RA+ positively selected. CDR3 sequence (DNA): TGTGCCAGCAGTGACGTTTTAGCAGGCACCGGGGAGCTGTTTTTT. Encoded protein: CASSDVLAGTGELFF.